These 25 T cell receptor beta chains originate from one sample sequenced in a study of blood T cell repertoires in COVID-19. Libraries were prepared by immunoSEQ multiplex PCR; TCRdb keeps only in-frame clonotypes and omits some of them. Of around 320,000 clones listed, roughly 88% were seen once; the top ten hold 5.5% to 7%. The sequencing sample was made of peripheral blood. Source of these receptors: a woman aged 25-40 years who had recovered from COVID-19.

The table lists this clone with a count of one. The gene calls are TRBV30 and TRBJ1-6, with a possible D match to TRBD1 (6 bases). Between the trimmed V and J ends, which lost 2 bases and 6 bases, there was a span of 8 bases. Germline V gene data show CDR1 as GTSNPN and CDR2 as SVGIG (reference sequence). The length of the CDR3 is 13 residues. The CDR3 DNA reads TGTGCCTGGAGTCTGGACAGTAATTCACCCCTCCACTTT. This gives the protein CAWSLDSNSPLHF.

The CDR3 region has the DNA TGTGCCAGCAGCCAAAGGGACATACCAACTAATGAAAAACTGTTTTTT. Translated: CASSQRDIPTNEKLFF. V gene TRBV2 combines with J gene TRBJ1-4; tentative D call: TRBD1 (6 bases). There are 16 residues in the CDR3. V was shortened by 6 bases and J by 0 bases, with 14 bases between the two germline ends. Germline V gene lookup returns CDR1 SNHLY and CDR2 FYNNEI.

This chain links TRBV28 with TRBJ2-5; 7 bases are shared with TRBD1. CDR1 and CDR2 from the germline V gene are MDHEN and SYDVKM. Unmatched junction bases numbered 7, after V lost 7 bases and J lost 5 bases. The CDR3 runs to 13 residues. The CDR3 nucleotides read TGTGCCAGCACACAGGGGTGGGCGGAGACCCAGTACTTC. This translates into CASTQGWAETQYF.

The J gene is TRBJ2-2, the V gene TRBV7-6, with 12 bases lining up with TRBD1. Germline assignment: CDR1 SGHVS and CDR2 FNYEAQ. V shed 5 bases and J 8 bases; nucleotides not matched to a gene: 9. CDR3 length equals 16 residues. This CDR3 reads CASSRRDRGQGGELFF. CDR3 nucleotide sequence: TGTGCCAGCAGCCGAAGGGACAGGGGGCAAGGGGGGGAGCTGTTTTTT.

The genes are TRBV6-5 and TRBJ2-7; 11 bases fit TRBD1. Per germline, CDR1 MNHEY and CDR2 SVGAGI. The CDR3 has 15 amino acids. V shed 7 bases, J shed 2 bases, and the junction held 7 bases outside the gene matches. CDR3 amino acids: CASNLRDRGTYEQYF. The CDR3 region has the DNA TGTGCCAGCAACCTGAGGGACAGGGGGACCTACGAGCAGTACTTC.

The rearrangement joins TRBV18 to TRBJ1-3, with D maybe TRBD1 (5 bases). Trimming pared 4 bases from V and 0 bases from J, leaving 10 bases between. Germline V gene sequence: CDR1 KGHSH, CDR2 LQKENI. This CDR3 contains 15 residues. In DNA form, the CDR3 reads TGTGCCAGCTCACAGGACATCGGCTCTGGAAACACCATATATTTT. It specifies CASSQDIGSGNTIYF. Together with reference TRBV18 and TRBJ1-3, the CDR3 gives the full variable domain: NAGVMQNPRHLVRRRGQEARLRCSPMKGHSHVYWYRQLPEEGLKFMVYLQKENIIDESGMPKERFSAEFPKEGPSILRIQQVVRGDSAAYFCASSQDIGSGNTIYFGEGSWLTVV.

The rearrangement links TRBV29-1 to TRBJ1-4, with D uncertain. Trimming left V 3 bases short and J 7 bases short, with 15 bases between. The CDR3 totals 14 residues. The germline gives CDR1 SQVTM, CDR2 ANQGSEA. The CDR3 DNA reads as TGCAGCGTTGACCTCTCGGATACGGGTGAAAAACTGTTTTTT. Translating it yields CSVDLSDTGEKLFF.

The V call is TRBV7-2, the J call TRBJ1-6, with a possible D match to TRBD1 (6 bases). The CDR3 sequence is 14 residues long. Germline-derived CDR1 and CDR2 are SGHTA and FQGNSA. The ends were cut back, 7 bases at V and 3 bases at J, with 10 bases in the middle. CDR3 protein: CASTTGNYNSPLHF. CDR3 in DNA: TGTGCCAGCACGACAGGCAACTATAATTCACCCCTCCACTTT.

The rearrangement joins TRBV28 to TRBJ2-7, with 10 bases that match TRBD2. This CDR3 region has 17 residues. The germline V gene has CDR1 MDHEN and CDR2 SYDVKM. Trimming took 4 bases from V and 4 from J; bases not matched to a gene: 13. In DNA form, the CDR3 reads TGTGCCAGCAGTTCGATAGGGACTAGCGCCTTCTTGTACGAGCAGTACTTC. Protein sequence: CASSSIGTSAFLYEQYF.

With respect to this clone: In the same sample, other DNA sequences code for this CDR3. The chain joins TRBV12-3 or TRBV12-4 to TRBJ1-1; TRBD1 aligns across 10 bases. J lost 4 bases, V lost 8 bases, and 4 bases had no gene match. This CDR3 has 13 residues. The CDR3 reads CASRGQGGTEAFF. In DNA, the CDR3 is TGTGCCAGCCGAGGACAGGGGGGCACTGAAGCTTTCTTT.

A word on this clone: In the same sample, other DNA sequences code for this CDR3. The chain uses TRBV7-2 and TRBJ2-3; 13 nucleotides agree with TRBD2. There are 17 residues in the CDR3. Germline-derived CDR1 and CDR2 are SGHTA and FQGNSA. V shed 2 bases and J 3 bases; nucleotides not matched to a gene: 5. The CDR3 spells CASSLRLAGGRTDTQYF. The CDR3 nucleotides are TGTGCCAGCAGCTTAAGACTAGCGGGGGGAAGGACAGATACGCAGTATTTT. Complete variable domain (other parts from reference TRBV7-2 and TRBJ2-3): GAGVSQSPSNKVTEKGKDVELRCDPISGHTALYWYRQSLGQGLEFLIYFQGNSAPDKSGLPSDRFSAERTGGSVSTLTIQRTQQEDSAVYLCASSLRLAGGRTDTQYFGPGTRLTVL.

J is TRBJ1-2 and V is TRBV9; D remains ambiguous. The V gene lost 0 bases and the J gene lost 6 bases, with 12 bases spanning the gap. This CDR3 region has 14 residues. Germline values: CDR1 SGDLS, CDR2 YYNGEE. The CDR3 coding sequence is TGTGCCAGCAGCGTAGATCCGGGAAGGGATGGCTACACCTTC. Amino acid sequence: CASSVDPGRDGYTF. Filled out from reference TRBV9 and TRBJ1-2, the complete variable domain reads DSGVTQTPKHLITATGQRVTLRCSPRSGDLSVYWYQQSLDQGLQFLIQYYNGEERAKGNILERFSAQQFPDLHSELNLSSLELGDSALYFCASSVDPGRDGYTFGSGTRLTVV.

This chain uses TRBV6-5 with TRBJ2-7; no firm D call. Trimming took off 6 bases at V and 7 bases at J, with 13 bases between the two ends. The CDR3 contains 12 residues. CDR1 and CDR2 from the germline V gene are MNHEY and SVGAGI. The CDR3 DNA follows: TGTGCCAGCAGGCCCCCGGGTGGTGAGCAGTACTTC. Its translation: CASRPPGGEQYF.

The V call is TRBV4-3, the J call TRBJ2-7; tentatively, D is TRBD1 (6 bases). The CDR3 length is 14 residues. CDR1 and CDR2 (germline): LGHNA, YSLEER. V was clipped by 4 bases and J by 7 bases, with 17 bases between them. CDR3 nucleotide sequence: TGCGCCAGCAGCCCACACTCAACAGGGTGGGAGCAGTACTTC. Translating it yields CASSPHSTGWEQYF.

J is TRBJ1-6 and V is TRBV3-1 (or the pseudogene TRBV3-2); D unclear. Germline loops: CDR1 LGHDT, CDR2 YNNKEL (reference sequence). V was shortened by 4 bases and J by 6 bases, with 13 bases between the two germline ends. The CDR3 covers 15 residues. The CDR3, as DNA: TGTGCCAGCAGCCGAGAAACAGTACCTAATTCACCCCTCCACTTT. Translation gives CASSRETVPNSPLHF.

The chain carries TRBV5-3 and TRBJ2-4, with 7 bases identical to TRBD1. TRBV5-3 is classed as an ORF, of uncertain function. Germline trimming cut 3 bases from V and 5 bases from J; bases unmatched to any gene: 5. The length of the CDR3 is 14 residues. CDR3 loop: CARSSGQWQNIQYF. CDR3 bases: TGTGCCAGAAGCTCGGGACAGTGGCAAAACATTCAGTACTTC.

This clone was counted a few times. V and J are TRBV2 and TRBJ2-3, with 11 positions matching TRBD1. The CDR3 consists of 15 residues. Trimming cost V 3 bases and J 6 bases; bases outside gene matches: 5. Germline CDR1 and CDR2: SNHLY and FYNNEI. CDR3 residues: CASSDGTGGGDTQYF. DNA for the CDR3: TGTGCCAGCAGTGATGGGACAGGGGGGGGTGATACGCAGTATTTT.

The chain recombines TRBV30 with TRBJ1-4; TRBD1 matches at 7 bases. The CDR3 runs to 13 residues. Germline V CDR1 and CDR2: GTSNPN, SVGIG (reference sequence). The trim removed 5 bases at V and 8 bases at J, leaving 8 bases unmatched. CDR3 protein: CAWGGQTPEKLFF. DNA for the CDR3: TGTGCCTGGGGGGGACAGACTCCGGAAAAACTGTTTTTT.

CDR3 sequence (DNA): TGTGCCAGCAGCTTAACAGGGTCGGCGAACTATGGCTACACCTTC. It yields the protein CASSLTGSANYGYTF. The chain employs TRBV7-9 and TRBJ1-2, with D possibly matching TRBD1 (6 bases). CDR1 and CDR2 (germline): SEHNR, FQNEAQ (reference sequence). V was shortened by 2 bases and J by 2 bases, with 12 bases between the two germline ends. The CDR3 loop spans 15 amino acids.

V is TRBV28 and J is TRBJ1-5; tentatively, D is TRBD1 (5 bases). This CDR3 has 16 residues. Germline CDR1 reads MDHEN; CDR2 reads SYDVKM. Trimming stripped 5 bases from V and 6 bases from J, with 20 bases between. The DNA for the CDR3 is TGTGCCAGCAGTCCCCCGGGCGGGGGACCGGGTCAGCCCCAGCATTTT. Its protein product is CASSPPGGGPGQPQHF. The entire variable domain, with the rest obtained from reference TRBV28 and TRBJ1-5, is as follows: DVKVTQSSRYLVKRTGEKVFLECVQDMDHENMFWYRQDPGLGLRLIYFSYDVKMKEKGDIPEGYSVSREKKERFSLILESASTNQTSMYLCASSPPGGGPGQPQHFGDGTRLSIL.

This clone was detected once. The gene calls are TRBV24-1 and TRBJ2-3; no clear D gene. CDR1 and CDR2 (germline): KGHDR, SFDVKD. The CDR3 runs 15 residues. Trimming cost V 2 bases and J 4 bases, with 12 bases left between them. CDR3 amino acids: CATSDSRVSPDTQYF. The CDR3 coding sequence is TGTGCCACCAGTGATTCTAGAGTGAGCCCAGATACGCAGTATTTT.

V is TRBV5-4 and J is TRBJ1-5; D remains ambiguous. This CDR3 spans 20 amino acids. V lost 0 bases to trimming and J lost 0 bases, with 22 bases between them. Looked up from germline, CDR1 is SGHNT and CDR2 is YYREEE (reference sequence). The DNA of the CDR3 is TGTGCCAGCAGCTTGGATTTCTGGGTGGTGGGCCGGAATAGCAATCAGCCCCAGCATTTT. This gives the protein CASSLDFWVVGRNSNQPQHF.

The CDR3 sequence: CASSRTRREQYF. In nucleotides, the CDR3 is TGTGCCAGCAGTCGGACACGGCGCGAGCAGTACTTC. V and J are TRBV27 and TRBJ2-7; D possibly corresponds to TRBD1 (5 bases). Trimming left V 5 bases short and J 6 bases short, with 11 bases between. The length of the CDR3 is 12 residues. The germline V gene encodes CDR1 MNHEY and CDR2 SMNVEV (reference sequence).

CDR3 in DNA: TGTGCCAGCAGCCTCGGGGGGTTTAGCACCGGGGAGCTGTTTTTT. This translates into CASSLGGFSTGELFF. The genes are TRBV7-2 and TRBJ2-2, with 7 bases matching TRBD2. Per the germline V gene, CDR1 is SGHTA and CDR2 is FQGNSA. The CDR3 sequence is 15 residues long. V dropped 5 bases and J dropped 4; count of bases not matched to a gene: 7. Complete variable domain (other parts from reference TRBV7-2 and TRBJ2-2): GAGVSQSPSNKVTEKGKDVELRCDPISGHTALYWYRQSLGQGLEFLIYFQGNSAPDKSGLPSDRFSAERTGGSVSTLTIQRTQQEDSAVYLCASSLGGFSTGELFFGEGSRLTVL.

The V gene is TRBV19, the J gene TRBJ1-1; D is undetermined. Deletions cut 4 bases from V and 5 bases from J, with 11 bases between. This CDR3 has 13 residues. The germline V gene has CDR1 LNHDA and CDR2 SQIVND (reference sequence). The CDR3 protein is CASSRSGGTEAFF. CDR3 sequence (DNA): TGTGCCAGTAGTAGGAGCGGAGGGACTGAAGCTTTCTTT.